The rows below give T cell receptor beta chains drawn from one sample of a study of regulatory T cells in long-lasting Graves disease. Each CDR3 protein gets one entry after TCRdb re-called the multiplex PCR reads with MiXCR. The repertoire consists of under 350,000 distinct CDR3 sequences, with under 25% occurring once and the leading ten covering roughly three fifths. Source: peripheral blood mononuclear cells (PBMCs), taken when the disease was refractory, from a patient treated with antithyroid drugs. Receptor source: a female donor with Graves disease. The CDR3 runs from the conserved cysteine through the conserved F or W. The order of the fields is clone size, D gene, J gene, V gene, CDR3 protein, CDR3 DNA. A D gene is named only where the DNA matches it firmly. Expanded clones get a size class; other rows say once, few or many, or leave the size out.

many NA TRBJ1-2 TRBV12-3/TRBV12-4 CASSLRATRNYGYTF TGTGCCAGCAGTTTAAGGGCCACACGAAACTATGGCTACACCTTC
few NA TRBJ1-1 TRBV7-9 CASQGTEAFF TGTGCCAGCCAGGGCACTGAAGCTTTCTTT
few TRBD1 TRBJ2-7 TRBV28 CASSLTGKSYEQYF TGTGCCAGCAGTTTGACAGGGAAATCCTACGAGCAGTACTTC
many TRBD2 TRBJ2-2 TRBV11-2 CATHAAGVGTGELFF TGTGCCACTCATGCGGCGGGAGTAGGGACCGGGGAGCTGTTTTTT
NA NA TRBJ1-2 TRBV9 CASSALRGYTF TGTGCCAGCAGCGCCCTGAGGGGCTACACCTTC
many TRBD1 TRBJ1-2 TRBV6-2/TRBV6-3 CASSYHDRGRRDGYTF TGTGCCAGCAGTTACCACGACAGGGGGCGTCGTGATGGCTACACCTTC
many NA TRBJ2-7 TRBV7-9 CASVPADSYEQYF TGTGCCAGCGTGCCCGCTGACTCCTACGAGCAGTACTTC
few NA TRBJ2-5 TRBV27 CASSDRQETQYF TGTGCCAGCAGTGACAGACAAGAGACCCAGTACTTC
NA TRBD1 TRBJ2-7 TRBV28 CASSSGQGVYEQYF TGTGCCAGCTCGTCAGGACAGGGGGTTTACGAGCAGTACTTC
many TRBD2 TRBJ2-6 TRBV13 CASEAGSSGANVLTF TGTGCCAGCGAAGCGGGGTCCTCTGGGGCCAACGTCCTGACTTTC
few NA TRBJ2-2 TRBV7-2 CASRKGGDTGELFF TGTGCCAGCAGGAAGGGCGGGGACACCGGGGAGCTGTTTTTT
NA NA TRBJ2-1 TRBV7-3 CASSLRDGINEQFF TGTGCCAGCAGCCTCCGGGACGGAATCAATGAGCAGTTCTTC
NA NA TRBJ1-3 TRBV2 CVSTPFPGPSGNTIYF TGTGTCAGCACCCCGTTTCCGGGACCTAGTGGAAACACCATATATTTT
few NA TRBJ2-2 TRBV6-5 CASSYYVNTGELFF TGTGCCAGCAGTTACTATGTGAACACCGGGGAGCTGTTTTTT
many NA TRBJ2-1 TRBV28 CASIGLQARRERNEQFF TGTGCCAGCATTGGGTTGCAGGCCCGAAGAGAAAGGAATGAGCAGTTCTTC
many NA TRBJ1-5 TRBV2 CASSERQIFNQPQHF TGTGCCAGCAGTGAAAGACAGATTTTCAATCAGCCCCAGCATTTT
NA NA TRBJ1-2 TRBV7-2 CASSATSPAYGYTF TGTGCCAGCAGCGCGACGAGTCCAGCCTATGGCTACACCTTC
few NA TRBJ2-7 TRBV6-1 CASSEASSATYEQYF TGTGCCAGCAGTGAAGCATCCAGCGCAACCTACGAGCAGTACTTC
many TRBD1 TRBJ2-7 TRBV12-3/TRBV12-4 CASTSGTGIYEQYF TGTGCCAGCACCTCCGGGACAGGGATCTACGAGCAGTACTTC
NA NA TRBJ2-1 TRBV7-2 CASSFHPGGEQFF TGTGCCAGCAGCTTCCACCCGGGCGGGGAGCAGTTCTTC
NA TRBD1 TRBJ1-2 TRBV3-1 CASSDVQGFHYGYTF TGTGCCAGCAGCGACGTACAGGGGTTCCACTATGGCTACACCTTC
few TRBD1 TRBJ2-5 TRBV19 CASSRGTGTQETQYF TGTGCCAGTAGTCGTGGGACAGGGACCCAAGAGACCCAGTACTTC
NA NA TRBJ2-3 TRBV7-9 CASSPGLDTQYF TGTGCCAGCAGCCCTGGGTTAGATACGCAGTATTTT
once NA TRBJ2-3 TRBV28 CASSFPRDTQYF TGTGCCAGCAGCTTCCCCAGGGATACGCAGTATTTT
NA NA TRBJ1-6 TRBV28 CASSLRTQTGSPLHF TGTGCCAGCAGTCTCAGGACACAGACGGGTTCACCCCTCCACTTT
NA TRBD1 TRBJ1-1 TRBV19 CASDRGNTEAFF TGTGCCAGCGACAGGGGGAACACTGAAGCTTTCTTT
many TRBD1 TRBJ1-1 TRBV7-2 CASSPRTGGLGTEAFF TGTGCCAGCAGCCCGAGGACAGGGGGCCTCGGCACTGAAGCTTTCTTT
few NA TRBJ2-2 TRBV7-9 CASSIVGSGELFF TGTGCCAGCAGCATAGTCGGGTCCGGGGAGCTGTTTTTT
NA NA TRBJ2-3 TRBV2 CASKSISDTQYF TGTGCCAGCAAGAGCATTTCAGATACGCAGTATTTT
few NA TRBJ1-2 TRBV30 CAWRSQNYGYTF TGTGCCTGGAGATCACAGAACTATGGCTACACCTTC
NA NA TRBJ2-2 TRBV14 CASSQGVQAGAGELFF TGTGCCAGCAGCCAAGGTGTTCAGGCTGGTGCCGGGGAGCTGTTTTTT
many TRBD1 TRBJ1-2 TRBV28 CASTMSGTGANYGYTF TGTGCCAGCACCATGTCCGGGACAGGGGCCAACTATGGCTACACCTTC
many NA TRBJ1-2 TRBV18 CASSTMDSFEGYTF TGTGCCAGCTCAACCATGGACAGCTTTGAAGGCTACACCTTC
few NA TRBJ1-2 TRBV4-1 CASSQEPGPENYGYTF TGCGCCAGCAGCCAAGAACCGGGCCCCGAAAACTATGGCTACACCTTC
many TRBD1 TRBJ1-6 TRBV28 CASSFRDREFSPLHF TGTGCCAGCAGTTTTCGGGACAGAGAGTTTTCACCCCTCCACTTT
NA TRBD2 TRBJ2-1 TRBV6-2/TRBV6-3 CASSSTSGSSGNEQFF TGTGCCAGCAGTTCGACTAGCGGGAGTTCAGGGAATGAGCAGTTCTTC